One sample yielded the 18 T cell receptor beta chains listed below, sequenced in a study of blood T cell repertoires in COVID-19. Some clones are missing from TCRdb's copy, which holds only in-frame ones; the method was immunoSEQ multiplex PCR. In the table there are some 25,000 clones, around 90% of which are singletons. Sequenced sample: peripheral blood. The receptors were sampled from a man aged 50-59 years with active COVID-19.

V and J are TRBV6-5 and TRBJ2-3; D is undetermined. Deletions cut 0 bases from V and 3 bases from J, with 13 bases between. This CDR3 contains 16 residues. Per germline, CDR1 MNHEY and CDR2 SVGAGI. CDR3 DNA sequence: TGTGCCAGCAGTTACTCGGTTGGCCCTTCAACAGATACGCAGTATTTT. As protein: CASSYSVGPSTDTQYF.

The V gene is TRBV19, the J gene TRBJ2-1; possibly TRBD1 for D (5 bases). V lost 6 bases and J 0 bases, leaving 9 bases between the germline ends. The CDR3 extends over 14 amino acids. From germline, CDR1 is LNHDA and CDR2 SQIVND (reference sequence). DNA of the CDR3: TGTGCCAGTAGCCGCGACAGCTCCTACAATGAGCAGTTCTTC. Amino acids: CASSRDSSYNEQFF.

V usage is TRBV6-5 and J usage is TRBJ2-7, with 7 bases lining up with TRBD1. With V trimmed by 8 bases and J by 3 bases, 7 bases remained unmatched. This CDR3 is built from 13 residues. Germline CDR1 MNHEY, CDR2 SVGAGI. The CDR3 DNA reads TGTGCCAGCGCCCGGGACAGAATCTACGAGCAGTACTTC. Amino acid sequence: CASARDRIYEQYF.

The rearrangement uses TRBV10-3 and TRBJ1-1; TRBD1 matches at 8 bases. This CDR3 spans 14 amino acids. Trimming cost V 8 bases and J 6 bases; bases outside gene matches: 11. Per the germline V gene, CDR1 is ENHRY and CDR2 is SYGVKD. The CDR3 region is CAISTETGASEAFF. The CDR3, as DNA: TGTGCCATCTCCACCGAGACAGGGGCCTCTGAAGCTTTCTTT.

The chain joins TRBV3-1 (or the pseudogene TRBV3-2) to TRBJ2-1; tentatively, D is TRBD1 (5 bases). Trimming shortened V by 3 bases and J by 5 bases, and 17 bases separated the two germline ends. The CDR3 loop spans 16 amino acids. Looked up from germline, CDR1 is LGHDT and CDR2 is YNNKEL (reference sequence). The CDR3 DNA reads TGTGCCAGCAGCCACTTCGGCAGGGCCCCGCACAATGAGCAGTTCTTC. Amino acids: CASSHFGRAPHNEQFF.

This clone was counted once. J is TRBJ2-7 and V is TRBV7-8; the match to TRBD1 covers 8 bases. This CDR3 is built from 14 residues. CDR1 and CDR2 (germline): SGHVS, FQNEAQ. Trimming cost V 5 bases and J 2 bases; bases outside gene matches: 5. The CDR3 loop reads CASSPRQGPYEQYV. The CDR3 DNA is TGTGCCAGCAGCCCCCGACAGGGGCCCTACGAGCAGTACGTC.

The V and J genes are TRBV11-2 and TRBJ2-5; no clear D gene. CDR1 and CDR2 from the germline V gene are SGHAT and FQNNGV. The germline V and J ends were trimmed by 6 bases and 1 base, with 9 bases remaining between them. This CDR3 contains 13 residues. CDR3 residues: CASRPYSQETQYF. Here the CDR3 DNA reads TGTGCCAGCAGACCGTACTCCCAAGAGACCCAGTACTTC.

The chain employs TRBV11-3 and TRBJ2-7; TRBD2 matches at 8 bases. The CDR3 consists of 15 residues. CDR1 SGHNT and CDR2 YENEEA come from the germline V gene. The ends lost 5 bases at V and 1 base at J; junction bases unmatched: 7. The CDR3: CASSLTSGSSYEQYV. For the CDR3, the DNA is TGTGCCAGCAGCCTAACTAGCGGATCGTCCTACGAGCAGTACGTC.

The chain has TRBV19 and TRBJ1-1, with D tentatively TRBD1 (5 bases). V lost 7 bases and J 0 bases, leaving 12 bases between the germline ends. Germline-derived CDR1 and CDR2 are LNHDA and SQIVND (reference sequence). This CDR3 contains 14 residues. In DNA form, the CDR3 reads TGTGCCAGTATGATGACAGTCATGAACACTGAAGCTTTCTTT. This codes for CASMMTVMNTEAFF.

The genes are TRBV2 and TRBJ2-1; 14 bases map to TRBD2. CDR3 length: 17 amino acids. CDR1 and CDR2 from the germline V gene are SNHLY and FYNNEI. For the CDR3, the DNA is TGTGCAAAACAGGCTGGGACTAGCGGGAGCTCCTACAATGAGCAGTTCTTC. It specifies CAKQAGTSGSSYNEQFF.

CDR3 DNA: TGCGCCAGCAGCCAATCGCAGAAAAACATTCAGTACTTC. As protein: CASSQSQKNIQYF. The V gene is TRBV4-1, the J gene TRBJ2-4; D gene unclear. Germline CDR1 MGHRA, CDR2 YSYEKL. The V gene lost 2 bases and the J gene lost 4 bases, with 6 bases spanning the gap. The CDR3 extends over 13 amino acids.

In its sample, this clone was seen once. This sequence joins TRBV5-1 and TRBJ2-2, with a possible D match to TRBD1 (5 bases). The CDR3 sequence is 15 residues long. V was trimmed by 1 base and J by 5 bases, leaving 12 bases between them. Germline CDR1 and CDR2: SGHRS and YFSETQ. CDR3 sequence (DNA): TGCGCCAGCAGCTTGAAGGGGCGGAAGACCGGGGAGCTGTTTTTT. As protein: CASSLKGRKTGELFF.

The chain joins TRBV2 to TRBJ1-2; 9 nucleotides line up with TRBD1. Germline V CDR1 and CDR2: SNHLY, FYNNEI. The CDR3 extends over 14 amino acids. With V trimmed by 5 bases and J by 2 bases, 3 bases remained unmatched. Here the CDR3 reads CASSPGQGNYGYTF. Written as DNA, the CDR3 is TGTGCCAGCAGTCCGGGACAGGGCAACTATGGCTACACCTTC. The whole variable domain, remainder taken from reference TRBV2 and TRBJ1-2, is EPEVTQTPSHQVTQMGQEVILRCVPISNHLYFYWYRQILGQKVEFLVSFYNNEISEKSEIFDDQFSVERPDGSNFTLKIRSTKLEDSAMYFCASSPGQGNYGYTFGSGTRLTVV.

V and J are TRBV5-1 and TRBJ2-2; no clear D gene. The CDR3 runs to 12 residues. V lost 8 bases, J lost 6 bases, and 11 bases lay in between. Germline assignment: CDR1 SGHRS and CDR2 YFSETQ. For the CDR3, the DNA is TGCGCCAGTTCTATAGGAGCCGGGGAGCTGTTTTTT. Its translation: CASSIGAGELFF.

This chain links TRBV6-4 with TRBJ2-3; possible D gene TRBD2, 6 bases. The CDR3 loop spans 15 amino acids. Germline V CDR1 and CDR2: MRHNA, SNTAGT. V was clipped by 6 bases and J by 2 bases, with 15 bases between them. CDR3 residues: CASSRGAGTTDTQYF. The DNA of the CDR3 is TGTGCCAGCAGCCGCGGGGCAGGGACCACAGATACGCAGTATTTT.

This chain's CDR3 is CSVEFGRAGEQFF. The CDR3, as DNA: TGCAGCGTTGAGTTCGGCAGGGCTGGCGAGCAGTTCTTC. The chain recombines TRBV29-1 with TRBJ2-1; possibly TRBD1 for D (5 bases). The V end was cut by 3 bases, the J end by 10 bases, with 16 bases between. Germline V gene data show CDR1 as SQVTM and CDR2 as ANQGSEA. The CDR3 totals 13 residues.

The chain couples TRBV18 to TRBJ2-3; TRBD2 aligns across 12 bases. The CDR3 consists of 16 residues. Trimming at V came to 6 bases and at J to 6 bases, leaving 10 bases not matched to a gene. From germline, CDR1 is KGHSH and CDR2 LQKENI. In DNA, the CDR3 is TGTGCCAGCTCCCGCCCTAGCGGGGGGGCTCGTGATACGCAGTATTTT. Protein product: CASSRPSGGARDTQYF.

This sequence joins TRBV29-1 and TRBJ1-1; 7 bases match TRBD1. V shed 4 bases and J 4 bases; nucleotides not matched to a gene: 6. Germline V lookup: CDR1 SQVTM, CDR2 ANQGSEA. CDR3 length: 13 amino acids. The CDR3 DNA reads TGCAGCGTTGCTAGGGGGCAGGGCACTGAAGCTTTCTTT. Its translation is CSVARGQGTEAFF.